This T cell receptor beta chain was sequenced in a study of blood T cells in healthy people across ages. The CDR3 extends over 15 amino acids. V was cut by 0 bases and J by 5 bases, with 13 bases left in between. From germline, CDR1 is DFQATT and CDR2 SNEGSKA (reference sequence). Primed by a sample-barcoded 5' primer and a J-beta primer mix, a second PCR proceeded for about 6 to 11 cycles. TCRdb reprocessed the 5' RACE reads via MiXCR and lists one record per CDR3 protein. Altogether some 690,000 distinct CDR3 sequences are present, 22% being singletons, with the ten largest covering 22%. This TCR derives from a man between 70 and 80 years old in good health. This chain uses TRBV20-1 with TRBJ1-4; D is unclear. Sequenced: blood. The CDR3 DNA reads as TGCAGTGCTAGAGACCCGGACGGCCGAAATGAAAAACTGTTTTTT. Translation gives CSARDPDGRNEKLFF.